The 32 T cell receptor beta chains presented below share a single source sample, sequenced in a study of T-cell reconstitution after alpha-beta-depleted transplantation in children. This sample's TCRbeta library carried unique molecular identifier barcodes. TCRdb reprocessed the PCR reads with MiXCR, giving one entry per CDR3 protein. The sample gives about 610,000 distinct CDR3 sequences, 10% to 13% of which show up once; roughly 3.9% is in the top ten. This specimen was PBMCs from the stem cell graft donor, taken from the stem cell graft. The receptors originated from a human donor who donated a stem cell graft to a child with acute myeloid leukemia.

At least ten counts were recorded for this clonotype. V and J are TRBV28 and TRBJ2-6, with 8 bases identical to TRBD1. This CDR3 has 18 amino acids. The J segment lost 0 bases and the V segment lost 4 bases, leaving 8 bases of the junction unmatched. Germline CDR1 MDHEN, CDR2 SYDVKM. The CDR3 DNA follows: TGTGCCAGCAGTTCGGGACAGGTCCAGTACTCTGGGGCCAACGTCCTGACTTTC. This sequence encodes CASSSGQVQYSGANVLTF. Looking up the rest from reference TRBV28 and TRBJ2-6 gives the full variable domain: DVKVTQSSRYLVKRTGEKVFLECVQDMDHENMFWYRQDPGLGLRLIYFSYDVKMKEKGDIPEGYSVSREKKERFSLILESASTNQTSMYLCASSSGQVQYSGANVLTFGAGSRLTVL.

This clonotype was seen a handful of times. This rearrangement joins TRBV5-1 to TRBJ2-1; the match to TRBD1 covers 8 bases. CDR1 is SGHRS, CDR2 YFSETQ, per germline. The length of the CDR3 is 16 residues. Trimming removed 4 bases from V and 7 bases from J; junction bases left unmatched: 13. CDR3 in amino acids: CASSPPGTGDLNEQFF. As DNA, the CDR3 is TGCGCCAGCAGCCCCCCCGGGACAGGCGACTTAAATGAGCAGTTCTTC. Full variable domain (missing parts from reference TRBV5-1 and TRBJ2-1): KAGVTQTPRYLIKTRGQQVTLSCSPISGHRSVSWYQQTPGQGLQFLFEYFSETQRNKGNFPGRFSGRQFSNSRSEMNVSTLELGDSALYLCASSPPGTGDLNEQFFGPGTRLTVL.

The chain has TRBV7-9 and TRBJ1-5; possible D gene TRBD1, 5 bases. V lost 5 bases and J lost 4, with 15 bases in between. The germline V gene has CDR1 SEHNR and CDR2 FQNEAQ (reference sequence). CDR3 length: 15 amino acids. This chain's CDR3 is CASSPSGRGNQPQHF. CDR3 nucleotides: TGTGCCAGCAGCCCCTCCGGGAGGGGTAATCAGCCCCAGCATTTT.

The chain is built from TRBV15 and TRBJ2-7; 10 bases are a match to TRBD2. Unmatched junction bases numbered 9, after V lost 3 bases and J lost 7 bases. Germline CDR1 is LNHNV and CDR2 is YYDKDF (reference sequence). This CDR3 has 15 residues. In nucleotides, the CDR3 is TGTGCCACCAGCAGTACCCAGCGGGAGGGCCGAGAGCAGTACTTC. This sequence encodes CATSSTQREGREQYF.

The chain carries TRBV14 and TRBJ2-2; 7 nucleotides align to TRBD1. There are 17 residues in the CDR3. V was pared by 0 bases and J by 5 bases, with 9 bases of the junction left unmatched. Germline assignment: CDR1 SGHDN and CDR2 FVKESK. For the CDR3, the DNA is TGTGCCAGCAGCCAAGAGGGAAGACAGGGATGGACCGGGGAGCTGTTTTTT. This encodes CASSQEGRQGWTGELFF.

This clonotype was observed a few times. The chain couples TRBV29-1 to TRBJ2-7; the match to TRBD1 covers 9 bases. The CDR3 spans 11 residues. Germline lookup yields CDR1 SQVTM and CDR2 ANQGSEA. Trimming at V came to 7 bases and at J to 7 bases, leaving 5 bases not matched to a gene. Here the CDR3 reads CSAGQGTEQYF. For the CDR3, the DNA is TGCAGCGCCGGACAGGGGACGGAGCAGTACTTC.

CDR3 nucleotide sequence: TGTGCCAGCAGCTTAGAACCCTACACTGAAGCTTTCTTT. Protein sequence: CASSLEPYTEAFF. The rearrangement joins TRBV7-2 to TRBJ1-1; D ambiguous. CDR1 and CDR2 from the germline V gene are SGHTA and FQGNSA. V gave up 1 base and J gave up 3 bases, with 6 bases separating them. CDR3 length: 13 amino acids. Variable domain in full (rest from reference TRBV7-2 and TRBJ1-1): GAGVSQSPSNKVTEKGKDVELRCDPISGHTALYWYRQSLGQGLEFLIYFQGNSAPDKSGLPSDRFSAERTGGSVSTLTIQRTQQEDSAVYLCASSLEPYTEAFFGQGTRLTVV.

This chain connects TRBV3-1 to TRBJ2-1; maybe TRBD2 (5 bases). Per the germline V gene, CDR1 is LGHDT and CDR2 is YNNKEL (reference sequence). Trimming left V 4 bases short and J 9 bases short, with 10 bases between. The CDR3 extends over 12 amino acids. Written as DNA, the CDR3 is TGTGCCAGCAGCCCCTTTGGGAGTGAGCAGTTCTTC. Its translation is CASSPFGSEQFF.

This clonotype was seen ten or more times. The V gene is TRBV3-1, the J gene TRBJ1-2; a possible D gene is TRBD1 (5 bases). V lost 1 base to trimming and J lost 8 bases, with 14 bases between them. Germline loops: CDR1 LGHDT, CDR2 YNNKEL (reference sequence). This CDR3 comprises 14 residues. The CDR3 loop is CASSQVEGSSGYTF. CDR3 in DNA: TGTGCCAGCAGCCAAGTTGAGGGGTCCTCCGGCTACACCTTC.

The chain uses TRBV29-1 and TRBJ2-5, with D possibly matching TRBD2 (6 bases). The V end was cut by 0 bases, the J end by 4 bases, with 12 bases between. CDR3 size: 14 residues. Germline CDR1 is SQVTM and CDR2 is ANQGSEA. The DNA for the CDR3 is TGCAGCGTTGAAGAACTAGCTGAGGGAGAGACCCAGTACTTC. Translated, it gives CSVEELAEGETQYF.

Ten or more counts support this clonotype. V usage is TRBV9 and J usage is TRBJ1-1; 8 bases align to TRBD1. V lost 0 bases and J lost 5; bases outside the gene matches: 3. Germline V gene data show CDR1 as SGDLS and CDR2 as YYNGEE. There are 14 residues in the CDR3. The CDR3 loop reads CASSVGQGRTEAFF. As DNA, the CDR3 is TGTGCCAGCAGCGTAGGACAGGGGAGGACTGAAGCTTTCTTT.

This clonotype appeared a few times. The rearrangement joins TRBV15 to TRBJ1-5; D unclear. CDR1 is LNHNV and CDR2 is YYDKDF in the germline V gene (reference sequence). The CDR3 is 18 residues long. The V and J ends lost 5 bases and 9 bases respectively, with 29 bases between them. CDR3 region: CATSPTGVLLSAPRPQHF. DNA of the CDR3: TGTGCCACCAGCCCAACCGGGGTACTCTTATCAGCCCCGAGGCCCCAGCATTTT.

The V and J genes are TRBV10-3 and TRBJ2-7; the D gene is possibly TRBD1 (6 bases). V lost 10 bases and J 5 bases, leaving 15 bases between the germline ends. CDR1 and CDR2 from the germline V gene are ENHRY and SYGVKD. The CDR3 runs 12 residues. CDR3 nucleotide sequence: TGTGCCACCCAGACAGGAATACACGAGCAGTACTTC. Its translation: CATQTGIHEQYF.

This clonotype was detected only a few times. V and J are TRBV6-2 or TRBV6-3 and TRBJ2-1; D gene uncertain. CDR1 is MNHEY, CDR2 SVGEGT, per germline. The CDR3 consists of 15 residues. V lost 10 bases and J lost 5, with 21 bases in between. This chain's CDR3 is CATTSPPEPNNEQFF. The CDR3 coding sequence is TGTGCCACCACTTCCCCGCCAGAACCTAACAATGAGCAGTTCTTC.

This clonotype was counted many times. The chain has TRBV6-5 and TRBJ2-1; 16 nucleotides line up with TRBD2. V lost 0 bases to trimming and J lost 8 bases; unmatched junction nucleotides: 1. The CDR3 consists of 16 residues. CDR1 is MNHEY, CDR2 SVGAGI, per germline. CDR3: CASSYSGTSGRDEQFF. Here the CDR3 DNA reads TGTGCCAGCAGTTACTCTGGGACTAGCGGGAGGGATGAGCAGTTCTTC.

At least ten counts were recorded for this clonotype. V and J are TRBV12-3 or TRBV12-4 and TRBJ1-5; weak D call: TRBD1 (5 bases). The V and J ends lost 3 bases and 6 bases respectively, with 18 bases between them. The CDR3 is made up of 16 amino acids. CDR3 DNA: TGTGCCAGCAGTTTGAGCGGGGCCAGGTCTATTCAGCCCCAGCATTTT. Its translation is CASSLSGARSIQPQHF.

This clonotype has just a few counts. The chain couples TRBV27 to TRBJ1-6; D not certain. This CDR3 has 13 residues. Germline CDR1 and CDR2: MNHEY and SMNVEV (reference sequence). Trimming removed 2 bases from V and 9 bases from J, with 8 bases in between. The CDR3 coding sequence is TGTGCCAGCAGTTTACTCCTCGCTTCACCCCTCCACTTT. It specifies CASSLLLASPLHF.

This clonotype came up many times. This chain connects TRBV4-1 to TRBJ2-6; 10 bases align to TRBD2. CDR3 length: 18 residues. After removal of 4 bases from V and 2 bases from J, the junction contained 8 bases not matched to a gene. CDR1 and CDR2 (germline): MGHRA, YSYEKL. The CDR3 DNA follows: TGCGCCAGCAGCCGGAATTTAGCGGGAGGCACTGGGGCCAACGTCCTGACTTTC. Amino acids: CASSRNLAGGTGANVLTF.

V gene TRBV19 combines with J gene TRBJ2-7, with 7 positions matching TRBD1. Germline V gene sequence: CDR1 LNHDA, CDR2 SQIVND (reference sequence). V was pared by 6 bases and J by 1 base, with 6 bases of the junction left unmatched. The CDR3 is 14 amino acids. The CDR3 nucleotides read TGTGCCAGTAGGGAGACAGGGCTTTCCTACGAGCAGTACTTC. Amino acid sequence: CASRETGLSYEQYF.

The sample holds a few counts of this clonotype. The chain combines TRBV15 with TRBJ2-1, with TRBD1 identical over 10 bases. This CDR3 comprises 15 residues. CDR1 is LNHNV, CDR2 YYDKDF, per germline (reference sequence). V shed 5 bases, J shed 5 bases, and the junction held 6 bases outside the gene matches. The CDR3 DNA follows: TGTGCCACCAGCGGAATAGGACAGGGGGACAATGAGCAGTTCTTC. It translates to CATSGIGQGDNEQFF.

There are many counts of this clonotype. V and J are TRBV20-1 and TRBJ2-7; 10 nucleotides line up with TRBD2. The V gene end was trimmed by 7 bases and the J gene end by 0 bases; junction bases not matched to a gene: 6. Germline-derived CDR1 and CDR2 are DFQATT and SNEGSKA (reference sequence). The CDR3 is made up of 14 amino acids. The CDR3 DNA reads as TGCAGTGGGGCGGCTAGCGGGAGCTCCTACGAGCAGTACTTC. Amino acids: CSGAASGSSYEQYF.

Ten or more counts support this clonotype. This chain uses TRBV29-1 with TRBJ1-1, with 7 nucleotides matching TRBD1. The length of the CDR3 is 10 residues. CDR1 is SQVTM and CDR2 is ANQGSEA in the germline V gene. The V and J ends lost 7 bases and 10 bases, in that order; junction bases with no gene match: 6. Here the CDR3 reads CSATGSRAFF. Here the CDR3 DNA reads TGCAGCGCGACAGGGTCCAGAGCTTTCTTT.

This chain uses TRBV12-3 or TRBV12-4 with TRBJ2-1; TRBD2 might be the D (5 bases). The CDR3 contains 15 residues. V gave up 3 bases and J gave up 0 bases, with 9 bases separating them. CDR3 nucleotide sequence: TGTGCCAGCAGTTTCGAGCGGAGCTCCTACAATGAGCAGTTCTTC. Protein sequence: CASSFERSSYNEQFF.

V is TRBV7-8 and J is TRBJ1-4; tentative D call: TRBD1 (6 bases). CDR1 is SGHVS, CDR2 FQNEAQ, per germline. CDR3 size: 15 residues. The germline V and J ends were trimmed by 1 base and 4 bases, with 10 bases remaining between them. CDR3 region: CASSLGGHFNEKLFF. The CDR3 DNA follows: TGTGCCAGCAGCTTAGGGGGGCACTTTAATGAAAAACTGTTTTTT.

V usage is TRBV5-1 and J usage is TRBJ2-1, with TRBD2 matching 11 bases. The CDR3 extends over 15 amino acids. V lost 6 bases to trimming and J lost 5 bases; unmatched junction nucleotides: 7. Germline CDR1 reads SGHRS; CDR2 reads YFSETQ. The CDR3 here is CASMLLAGGNNEQFF. As DNA, the CDR3 is TGCGCCAGCATGCTCCTAGCGGGAGGTAACAATGAGCAGTTCTTC.

This clonotype came up many times. The chain is built from TRBV6-1 and TRBJ2-1; 7 nucleotides match TRBD2. CDR1 MNHNS and CDR2 SASEGT come from the germline V gene. The CDR3 is made up of 17 amino acids. The junction had 14 bases not matched to a gene; V was cut back by 4 bases and J by 5 bases. In DNA, the CDR3 is TGTGCCAGCAGTGGCACTTGGGGGGGTATAGGCCACAATGAGCAGTTCTTC. Translating gives CASSGTWGGIGHNEQFF.

The J gene is TRBJ2-1, the V gene TRBV6-6, with 7 bases matching TRBD2. The trim removed 9 bases at V and 7 bases at J, leaving 6 bases unmatched. CDR1 MNHNY and CDR2 SVGAGI come from the germline V gene (reference sequence). This CDR3 comprises 12 residues. The CDR3 here is CASDRGGNEQFF. CDR3 sequence (DNA): TGTGCCAGTGACCGGGGAGGGAATGAGCAGTTCTTC.

This clonotype has ten or more counts. The chain carries TRBV5-1 and TRBJ1-2; 9 nucleotides line up with TRBD1. V trimming: 0 bases; J trimming: 4 bases; junction bases outside the gene matches: 4. Germline CDR1 SGHRS, CDR2 YFSETQ. The CDR3 extends over 15 amino acids. Here the CDR3 DNA reads TGCGCCAGCAGCTTGGAAGCGACAGGGGGCTATGGCTACACCTTC. Its protein product is CASSLEATGGYGYTF.

The genes are TRBV27 and TRBJ2-1, with TRBD2 matching 9 bases. Germline values: CDR1 MNHEY, CDR2 SMNVEV (reference sequence). The J segment lost 2 bases and the V segment lost 5 bases, leaving 7 bases of the junction unmatched. The CDR3 has 16 amino acids. The CDR3 reads CASSVLLAGPYNEQFF. The CDR3 DNA follows: TGTGCCAGCAGTGTCCTGCTAGCGGGACCCTACAATGAGCAGTTCTTC.

This clonotype was counted once. The chain recombines TRBV7-2 with TRBJ1-6; 9 bases line up with TRBD1. Looked up from germline, CDR1 is SGHTA and CDR2 is FQGNSA. This CDR3 contains 17 residues. J was trimmed by 8 bases and V by 0 bases; bases with no gene match: 8. The CDR3 sequence: CASSLARPRDRDSPLHF. CDR3 coding DNA: TGTGCCAGCAGCTTAGCACGTCCCCGGGACAGGGATTCACCCCTCCACTTT.

This clonotype was counted at least ten times. One junction end does not reproduce the germline sequence, and a read error may be involved. J is TRBJ2-2 and V is TRBV5-1, with 9 positions matching TRBD1. In germline, CDR1 is SGHRS, CDR2 YFSETQ. The CDR3 totals 16 residues. CDR3 in DNA: TGTGCCAGCAGCTTGGGGGACAGGGCGAACACCGGGGAGCTGTTTTTT. It encodes CASSLGDRANTGELFF.

This clonotype showed up many times. This chain links TRBV6-2 or TRBV6-3 with TRBJ2-3, with D perhaps TRBD2 (5 bases). Germline lookup yields CDR1 MNHEY and CDR2 SVGEGT. The ends were cut back, 0 bases at V and 6 bases at J, with 10 bases in the middle. The CDR3 totals 14 residues. CDR3 sequence (DNA): TGTGCCAGCAGTTACTCGAGGGATTTCGATACGCAGTATTTT. It codes for CASSYSRDFDTQYF.